One and the same sample provided the 22 T cell receptor beta chains below, sequenced in a study of beta chain features in type 1 diabetes. Investigators reverse transcribed all isolated RNA, so they sequenced expressed TCRB transcripts. Only in-frame clones appear in the TCRdb table, and some are missing; sequencing was by immunoSEQ multiplex PCR. The table shows about 240,000 clones, with 27% occurring only once. Specimen: central memory CD4+ T cells from blood. The receptors here all came from a young man in good health.

A few counts support this clone. The V and J genes are TRBV30 and TRBJ1-5; tentative D call: TRBD1 (5 bases). This CDR3 contains 12 residues. The V gene's germline CDR1 is GTSNPN and CDR2 SVGIG (reference sequence). Between the trimmed V and J ends, which lost 3 bases and 5 bases, there was a span of 8 bases. CDR3 bases: TGTGCCTGGAGCGGGGGGTATCAGCCCCAGCATTTT. This encodes CAWSGGYQPQHF.

This clone appeared a few times. This chain links TRBV29-1 with TRBJ1-2; 9 bases map to TRBD1. This CDR3 region has 14 residues. Per germline, CDR1 SQVTM and CDR2 ANQGSEA. V gave up 6 bases and J gave up 7 bases; unmatched junction bases: 12. The CDR3 DNA reads as TGCAGCGTGGTTCCCGGGACAGGGTTCGGTGGCTACACCTTC. It encodes CSVVPGTGFGGYTF.

This clone was counted a few times. V is TRBV29-1 and J is TRBJ2-4; weak D call: TRBD2 (5 bases). Germline CDR1 is SQVTM and CDR2 is ANQGSEA. Deletions cut 5 bases from V and 0 bases from J, with 8 bases between. This CDR3 is 13 amino acids long. CDR3 in DNA: TGCAGCGTTAGGACTCTAGCCAAAAACATTCAGTACTTC. Translated, it gives CSVRTLAKNIQYF.

This clone was detected ten times or more. This rearrangement joins TRBV7-9 to TRBJ2-7, with a possible D match to TRBD2 (5 bases). The CDR3 has 14 residues. From germline, CDR1 is SEHNR and CDR2 FQNEAQ (reference sequence). V dropped 0 bases and J dropped 2 bases, with 8 bases sitting between them. CDR3 nucleotide sequence: TGTGCCAGCAGCTTAGCCTACGGGGCCTACGAGCAGTACTTC. Its translation is CASSLAYGAYEQYF.

V and J are TRBV10-3 and TRBJ2-1, with TRBD2 matching over 12 bases. The V gene's germline CDR1 is ENHRY and CDR2 SYGVKD. The CDR3 is 13 amino acids. Losses at the gene ends were 6 bases for V and 10 bases for J; bases not matched to a gene: 4. This CDR3 reads CAISGTSGLEQFF. In nucleotides, the CDR3 is TGTGCCATCAGCGGGACTAGCGGGCTAGAGCAGTTCTTC.

This clone was recorded at least ten times. The chain links TRBV5-8 to TRBJ2-4, with D tentatively TRBD1 or TRBD2 (5 bases each). The V end was cut by 4 bases, the J end by 5 bases, with 16 bases between. Germline CDR1 reads SGHTS; CDR2 reads YDEGEE. The CDR3 runs 15 residues. CDR3 protein: CASSTPSGRQNIQYF. Written as DNA, the CDR3 is TGTGCCAGCAGCACTCCCTCGGGACGGCAAAACATTCAGTACTTC. Full variable domain (remainder filled in from reference TRBV5-8 and TRBJ2-4): EAGVTQSPTHLIKTRGQQATLRCSPISGHTSVYWYQQALGLGLQFLLWYDEGEERNRGNFPPRFSGRQFPNYSSELNVNALELEDSALYLCASSTPSGRQNIQYFGAGTRLSVL.

This clone was detected a few times. The V gene is TRBV11-2, the J gene TRBJ2-2; D is ambiguous. Trimming removed 0 bases from V and 9 bases from J, with 14 bases in between. Germline CDR1 and CDR2: SGHAT and FQNNGV. There are 15 residues in the CDR3. The DNA of the CDR3 is TGTGCCAGCAGCTTAGATCAGCTAGTAGGAAGGGAGCTGTTTTTT. The encoded protein is CASSLDQLVGRELFF.

The count of this clone is one. The V gene is TRBV15, the J gene TRBJ2-5; either TRBD1 or TRBD2 may supply D (5 bases each). Germline V gene lookup returns CDR1 LNHNV and CDR2 YYDKDF (reference sequence). Trimming pared 3 bases from V and 5 bases from J, leaving 16 bases between. This CDR3 region has 15 residues. The DNA for the CDR3 is TGTGCCACCAGCAGTGGGACGGAGGCCCAGGAGACCCAGTACTTC. It specifies CATSSGTEAQETQYF.

The genes are TRBV15 and TRBJ2-1; the match to TRBD2 covers 8 bases. Germline CDR1 reads LNHNV; CDR2 reads YYDKDF (reference sequence). The V gene end was trimmed by 11 bases and the J gene end by 0 bases; junction bases not matched to a gene: 9. CDR3 length: 15 residues. The DNA for the CDR3 is TGTGCCGTCCAGGGACTAGAGGGCTCCTACAATGAGCAGTTCTTC. Translating it yields CAVQGLEGSYNEQFF.

This clone has only a few counts. The rearrangement uses TRBV2 and TRBJ2-7; 9 bases match TRBD1. The CDR3 totals 14 residues. The germline CDR1 and CDR2 sequences are SNHLY and FYNNEI. The trim removed 5 bases at V and 5 bases at J, leaving 7 bases unmatched. CDR3 sequence (DNA): TGTGCCAGCAGTAACTCGGGACAGGGTGACGAGCAGTACTTC. It encodes CASSNSGQGDEQYF.

The sample holds one count of this clone. This chain uses TRBV5-1 with TRBJ2-5; a weak D match, TRBD1 (5 bases). The CDR3 length is 15 residues. From germline, CDR1 is SGHRS and CDR2 YFSETQ. The V end was cut by 0 bases, the J end by 1 base, with 10 bases between. CDR3 DNA: TGCGCCAGCAGCTTGGGGTGGCAGGGCCAAGAGACCCAGTACTTC. Its translation: CASSLGWQGQETQYF.

This clone was found a few times. Other DNA sequences from this sample encode an identical CDR3 as well. This sequence joins TRBV29-1 and TRBJ2-7; perhaps TRBD1 as D (5 bases). The CDR3 length is 12 residues. V lost 7 bases and J lost 2, with 12 bases in between. CDR1 is SQVTM and CDR2 is ANQGSEA in the germline V gene. The CDR3 coding sequence is TGCAGCGGGGGTAAGGGGCCCTACGAGCAGTACTTC. Protein sequence: CSGGKGPYEQYF.

This clone showed up just a few times. This rearrangement joins TRBV5-1 to TRBJ1-1; D may be TRBD1 (5 bases). Germline CDR1 and CDR2: SGHRS and YFSETQ. V was pared by 1 base and J by 5 bases, with 15 bases between. The CDR3 extends over 15 amino acids. CDR3 amino acids: CASSLTAGTLTEAFF. The CDR3, as DNA: TGCGCCAGCAGCTTGACAGCAGGGACTTTGACTGAAGCTTTCTTT. Based on the CDR3 plus reference TRBV5-1 and TRBJ1-1, the full variable domain is KAGVTQTPRYLIKTRGQQVTLSCSPISGHRSVSWYQQTPGQGLQFLFEYFSETQRNKGNFPGRFSGRQFSNSRSEMNVSTLELGDSALYLCASSLTAGTLTEAFFGQGTRLTVV.

The genes are TRBV7-9 and TRBJ2-7; D not certain. The germline V and J ends were trimmed by 5 bases and 5 bases, with 13 bases remaining between them. The CDR3 runs 13 residues. CDR1 is SEHNR, CDR2 FQNEAQ, per germline (reference sequence). CDR3 sequence reads: CASSGWEFDEQYF. For the CDR3, the DNA is TGTGCCAGCAGCGGATGGGAATTTGACGAGCAGTACTTC. The entire variable domain, with the rest obtained from reference TRBV7-9 and TRBJ2-7, is as follows: DTGVSQNPRHKITKRGQNVTFRCDPISEHNRLYWYRQTLGQGPEFLTYFQNEAQLEKSRLLSDRFSAERPKGSFSTLEIQRTEQGDSAMYLCASSGWEFDEQYFGPGTRLTVT.

This chain joins TRBV9 and TRBJ2-6, with D unclear. Trimming cost V 0 bases and J 0 bases, with 7 bases left between them. The CDR3 has 16 residues. The V gene's germline CDR1 is SGDLS and CDR2 YYNGEE. This CDR3 is CASSVAVSSGANVLTF. The CDR3 coding sequence is TGTGCCAGCAGCGTAGCAGTCAGCTCTGGGGCCAACGTCCTGACTTTC.

The genes are TRBV6-4 and TRBJ1-2; D gene ambiguous. The CDR3 is made up of 11 amino acids. Per germline, CDR1 MRHNA and CDR2 SNTAGT. V was shortened by 0 bases and J by 4 bases, with 0 bases between the two germline ends. The CDR3 spells CASSDSYGYTF. The CDR3 nucleotides are TGTGCCAGCAGTGACTCCTATGGCTACACCTTC.

This chain uses TRBV23-1 with TRBJ1-4; D unresolved. TRBV23-1 is treated as an ORF (open reading frame) with a function not yet certain. V gave up 10 bases and J gave up 6 bases, with 21 bases separating them. CDR3 length: 15 residues. CDR3 amino acids: CAIQQPGIRDEKLFF. The CDR3 nucleotides read TGCGCCATCCAACAACCCGGGATTCGAGATGAAAAACTGTTTTTT.

There are a few counts of this clone. The J gene is TRBJ2-1, the V gene TRBV5-8; 12 bases match TRBD2. The CDR3 runs to 15 residues. Per germline, CDR1 SGHTS and CDR2 YDEGEE. V lost 5 bases and J lost 2; bases outside the gene matches: 2. For the CDR3, the DNA is TGTGCCAGCAGACTAGCGGGGGGTACCTACAATGAGCAGTTCTTC. Translated: CASRLAGGTYNEQFF.

This clone has only a few counts. This chain connects TRBV29-1 to TRBJ2-7; D uncertain. This CDR3 is 12 amino acids long. Germline V gives CDR1 SQVTM, CDR2 ANQGSEA. Trimming removed 0 bases at V and 2 bases at J, with 5 bases between. CDR3 in DNA: TGCAGCGTTGAAGACACGACCTACGAGCAGTACTTC. Residues: CSVEDTTYEQYF.

This chain joins TRBV5-4 and TRBJ2-7; perhaps TRBD1 as D (5 bases). V lost 4 bases and J lost 5, with 13 bases in between. The CDR3 loop spans 13 amino acids. Germline CDR1 SGHNT, CDR2 YYREEE (reference sequence). The CDR3 reads CASSGTGYHEQYF. CDR3 in DNA: TGTGCCAGCAGCGGCACAGGTTACCACGAGCAGTACTTC.

V gene TRBV9 combines with J gene TRBJ1-2; TRBD1 agrees at 9 bases. Germline V lookup: CDR1 SGDLS, CDR2 YYNGEE. The length of the CDR3 is 15 residues. V shed 1 base, J shed 8 bases, and the junction held 9 bases outside the gene matches. The CDR3 is CASSVYQGQGNGYTF. Written as DNA, the CDR3 is TGTGCCAGCAGCGTATACCAAGGACAGGGGAACGGCTACACCTTC. Supplemented by reference TRBV9 and TRBJ1-2, the full variable domain reads DSGVTQTPKHLITATGQRVTLRCSPRSGDLSVYWYQQSLDQGLQFLIQYYNGEERAKGNILERFSAQQFPDLHSELNLSSLELGDSALYFCASSVYQGQGNGYTFGSGTRLTVV.

This clone was detected a few times. The rearrangement uses TRBV6-5 and TRBJ2-3, with 8 bases lining up with TRBD2. The CDR3 has 15 amino acids. The V segment lost 7 bases and the J segment 2 bases; nucleotides outside the gene matches: 8. Germline CDR1 and CDR2: MNHEY and SVGAGI. This CDR3 is CASMVAGRITDTQYF. The CDR3 DNA sequence: TGTGCCAGCATGGTAGCGGGGAGAATCACAGATACGCAGTATTTT.